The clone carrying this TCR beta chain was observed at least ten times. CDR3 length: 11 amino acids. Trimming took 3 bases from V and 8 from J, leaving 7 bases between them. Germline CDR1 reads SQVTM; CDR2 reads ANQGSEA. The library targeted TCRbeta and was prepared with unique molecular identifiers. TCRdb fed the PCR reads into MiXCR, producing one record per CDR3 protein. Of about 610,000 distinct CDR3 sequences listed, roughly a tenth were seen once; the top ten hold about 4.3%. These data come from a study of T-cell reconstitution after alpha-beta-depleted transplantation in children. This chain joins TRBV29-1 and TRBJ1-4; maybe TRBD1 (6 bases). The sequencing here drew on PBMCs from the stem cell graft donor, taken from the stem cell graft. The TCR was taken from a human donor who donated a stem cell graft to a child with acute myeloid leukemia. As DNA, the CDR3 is TGCAGCGTTGACAGGGGCGAAAAACTGTTTTTT. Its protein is CSVDRGEKLFF.